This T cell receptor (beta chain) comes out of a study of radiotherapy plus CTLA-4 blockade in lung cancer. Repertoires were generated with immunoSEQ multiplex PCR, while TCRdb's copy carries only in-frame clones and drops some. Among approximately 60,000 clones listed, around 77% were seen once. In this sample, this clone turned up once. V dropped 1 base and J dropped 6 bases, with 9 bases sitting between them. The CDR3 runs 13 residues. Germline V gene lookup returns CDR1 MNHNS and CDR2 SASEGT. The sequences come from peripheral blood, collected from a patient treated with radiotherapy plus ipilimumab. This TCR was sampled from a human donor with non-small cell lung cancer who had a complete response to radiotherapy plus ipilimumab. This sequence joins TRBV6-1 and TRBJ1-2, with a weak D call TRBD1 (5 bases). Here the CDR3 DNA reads TGTGCCAGCAGTGAAGGTTGGGGGGATGGCTACACCTTC. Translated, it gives CASSEGWGDGYTF.